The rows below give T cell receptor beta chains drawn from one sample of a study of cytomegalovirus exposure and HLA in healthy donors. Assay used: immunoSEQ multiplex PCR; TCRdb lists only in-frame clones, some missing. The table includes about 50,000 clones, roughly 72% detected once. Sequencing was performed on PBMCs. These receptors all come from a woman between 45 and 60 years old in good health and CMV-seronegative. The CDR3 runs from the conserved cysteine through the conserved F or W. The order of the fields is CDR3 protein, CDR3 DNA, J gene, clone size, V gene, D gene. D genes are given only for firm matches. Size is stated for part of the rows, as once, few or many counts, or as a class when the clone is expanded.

CDR3aa: CASSNWDTQNTEAFF
CDR3nt: TGTGCCAGCAGCAACTGGGACACCCAAAACACTGAAGCTTTCTTT
j_gene: TRBJ1-1
abundance: NA
v_gene: TRBV21-1
d_gene: NA

CDR3aa: CASAPLYGHTF
CDR3nt: TGTGCCAGCGCCCCCCTTTATGGCCACACCTTC
j_gene: TRBJ1-2
abundance: NA
v_gene: TRBV6-1
d_gene: NA

CDR3aa: CASRPVEETQYF
CDR3nt: TGTGCCAGCAGGCCGGTAGAAGAGACCCAGTACTTC
j_gene: TRBJ2-5
abundance: NA
v_gene: TRBV2
d_gene: NA

CDR3aa: CASSPILPLAGGLDTQYF
CDR3nt: TGTGCCAGCAGCCCGATCCTCCCACTAGCGGGGGGGTTAGATACGCAGTATTTT
j_gene: TRBJ2-3
abundance: NA
v_gene: TRBV7-2
d_gene: TRBD2

CDR3aa: CASSPYSGSRGDTQYF
CDR3nt: TGTGCCAGCTCACCATATAGCGGGAGCCGGGGAGATACGCAGTATTTT
j_gene: TRBJ2-3
abundance: NA
v_gene: TRBV18
d_gene: TRBD2

CDR3aa: CASSLVGRVTDTQYF
CDR3nt: TGCGCCAGCAGCTTGGTAGGGAGGGTCACAGATACGCAGTATTTT
j_gene: TRBJ2-3
abundance: NA
v_gene: TRBV5-1
d_gene: TRBD2

CDR3aa: CASSLVQYNEQFF
CDR3nt: TGCGCCAGCAGCTTGGTACAGTACAATGAGCAGTTCTTC
j_gene: TRBJ2-1
abundance: NA
v_gene: TRBV5-1
d_gene: NA

CDR3aa: CASSSRLAGYNEQFF
CDR3nt: TGTGCCAGCAGCTCCCGACTAGCGGGGTACAATGAGCAGTTCTTC
j_gene: TRBJ2-1
abundance: NA
v_gene: TRBV7-6
d_gene: TRBD2

CDR3aa: CASSFTSGKAGELFF
CDR3nt: TGCGCCAGCAGTTTCACTAGCGGGAAGGCCGGGGAGCTGTTTTTT
j_gene: TRBJ2-2
abundance: NA
v_gene: TRBV5-1
d_gene: TRBD2

CDR3aa: CASSPHPDTQYF
CDR3nt: TGTGCCAGCAGCCCCCATCCAGATACGCAGTATTTT
j_gene: TRBJ2-3
abundance: NA
v_gene: TRBV7-9
d_gene: NA

CDR3aa: CASSLQEITGELFF
CDR3nt: TGTGCCAGCAGTCTACAGGAGATCACCGGGGAGCTGTTTTTT
j_gene: TRBJ2-2
abundance: NA
v_gene: TRBV2
d_gene: NA

CDR3aa: CASSRRSADTQYF
CDR3nt: TGCGCCAGCAGCCGACGGTCAGCGGATACGCAGTATTTT
j_gene: TRBJ2-3
abundance: NA
v_gene: TRBV10-1
d_gene: NA

CDR3aa: CSVDSGDINSPLHF
CDR3nt: TGCAGCGTTGACTCAGGGGACATCAATTCACCCCTCCACTTT
j_gene: TRBJ1-6
abundance: NA
v_gene: TRBV29-1
d_gene: NA

CDR3aa: CASSLDRGAEAFF
CDR3nt: TGTGCTAGCAGCTTAGATCGGGGGGCCGAAGCTTTCTTT
j_gene: TRBJ1-1
abundance: NA
v_gene: TRBV7-7
d_gene: NA

CDR3aa: CASSTSRGIWTEAFF
CDR3nt: TGTGCCAGTAGCACGAGTAGGGGGATATGGACTGAAGCTTTCTTT
j_gene: TRBJ1-1
abundance: NA
v_gene: TRBV19
d_gene: NA

CDR3aa: CAWDRAGELFF
CDR3nt: TGTGCCTGGGACAGGGCCGGGGAGCTGTTTTTT
j_gene: TRBJ2-2
abundance: few
v_gene: TRBV30
d_gene: TRBD1

CDR3aa: CAWSVYVTVNTEAFF
CDR3nt: TGTGCCTGGAGTGTCTACGTTACCGTGAACACTGAAGCTTTCTTT
j_gene: TRBJ1-1
abundance: few
v_gene: TRBV30
d_gene: NA

CDR3aa: CASSAARGNYNEQFF
CDR3nt: TGTGCCAGCAGTGCCGCTCGCGGGAACTACAATGAGCAGTTCTTC
j_gene: TRBJ2-1
abundance: few
v_gene: TRBV27
d_gene: NA

CDR3aa: CASSTVRAGGNYNEQFF
CDR3nt: TGTGCCAGCAGCACCGTTCGAGCGGGAGGGAACTACAATGAGCAGTTCTTC
j_gene: TRBJ2-1
abundance: few
v_gene: TRBV7-6
d_gene: TRBD2

CDR3aa: CASSVVPGGDEQYF
CDR3nt: TGTGCCAGCAGCGTAGTGCCGGGAGGGGACGAGCAGTACTTC
j_gene: TRBJ2-7
abundance: NA
v_gene: TRBV9
d_gene: TRBD2

CDR3aa: CASSTPGGRTGELFF
CDR3nt: TGTGCCAGCAGTACCCCGGGGGGCCGCACCGGGGAGCTGTTTTTT
j_gene: TRBJ2-2
abundance: NA
v_gene: TRBV28
d_gene: NA

CDR3aa: CACGSGVVSNIQYF
CDR3nt: TGTGCCTGTGGTAGCGGGGTTGTATCAAACATTCAGTACTTC
j_gene: TRBJ2-4
abundance: NA
v_gene: TRBV30
d_gene: TRBD2

CDR3aa: CASSVTSGGITGELFF
CDR3nt: TGTGCCAGCAGCGTGACTAGCGGGGGGATCACCGGGGAGCTGTTTTTT
j_gene: TRBJ2-2
abundance: NA
v_gene: TRBV7-2
d_gene: TRBD2

CDR3aa: CASSPGQIPEKLFF
CDR3nt: TGTGCCAGCTCACCGGGACAGATACCGGAAAAACTGTTTTTT
j_gene: TRBJ1-4
abundance: NA
v_gene: TRBV18
d_gene: TRBD1

CDR3aa: CASSLGSGEANSPLHF
CDR3nt: TGCGCCAGCAGCTTGGGTTCTGGAGAAGCCAATTCACCCCTCCACTTT
j_gene: TRBJ1-6
abundance: NA
v_gene: TRBV5-1
d_gene: NA

CDR3aa: CSVEALSPRETQYF
CDR3nt: TGCAGCGTTGAAGCATTGAGCCCTCGGGAGACCCAGTACTTC
j_gene: TRBJ2-5
abundance: once
v_gene: TRBV29-1
d_gene: NA

CDR3aa: CASSVSPGGQPQHF
CDR3nt: TGTGCCAGCAGTGTGAGTCCCGGCGGGCAGCCCCAGCATTTT
j_gene: TRBJ1-5
abundance: NA
v_gene: TRBV27
d_gene: NA

CDR3aa: CASKEGTMNTEAFF
CDR3nt: TGTGCCAGCAAAGAGGGGACTATGAACACTGAAGCTTTCTTT
j_gene: TRBJ1-1
abundance: few
v_gene: TRBV2
d_gene: NA

CDR3aa: CASSLEDRGTEAFF
CDR3nt: TGTGCCAGCAGCTTAGAGGACAGGGGCACTGAAGCTTTCTTT
j_gene: TRBJ1-1
abundance: NA
v_gene: TRBV5-4
d_gene: TRBD1

CDR3aa: CASSLDGSQPQHF
CDR3nt: TGCGCCAGCAGCTTGGACGGGAGCCAGCCCCAGCATTTT
j_gene: TRBJ1-5
abundance: few
v_gene: TRBV5-1
d_gene: NA

CDR3aa: CASSISGSLGAEAFF
CDR3nt: TGTGCCAGTAGTATTAGCGGGAGTCTGGGAGCTGAAGCTTTCTTT
j_gene: TRBJ1-1
abundance: NA
v_gene: TRBV19
d_gene: NA

CDR3aa: CASSPGQGRGFYGYTF
CDR3nt: TGCGCCAGCAGCCCGGGACAGGGTAGGGGCTTCTATGGCTACACCTTC
j_gene: TRBJ1-2
abundance: NA
v_gene: TRBV4-3
d_gene: TRBD1

CDR3aa: CASSVDSDTQYF
CDR3nt: TGTGCCAGCAGCGTTGACTCTGATACGCAGTATTTT
j_gene: TRBJ2-3
abundance: NA
v_gene: TRBV14
d_gene: NA

CDR3aa: CASSFGQEDIQYF
CDR3nt: TGTGCCAGCAGTTTCGGACAGGAAGACATTCAGTACTTC
j_gene: TRBJ2-4
abundance: NA
v_gene: TRBV28
d_gene: TRBD1

CDR3aa: CAWRQIQETQYF
CDR3nt: TGTGCCTGGCGACAGATCCAAGAGACCCAGTACTTC
j_gene: TRBJ2-5
abundance: NA
v_gene: TRBV30
d_gene: NA

CDR3aa: CASSEQGYEQYF
CDR3nt: TGTGCCAGCAGTGAACAGGGATACGAGCAGTACTTC
j_gene: TRBJ2-7
abundance: NA
v_gene: TRBV6-1
d_gene: NA

CDR3aa: CASQGLAASSYEQYF
CDR3nt: TGTGCCAGCCAGGGACTAGCGGCCAGCTCCTACGAGCAGTACTTC
j_gene: TRBJ2-7
abundance: NA
v_gene: TRBV2
d_gene: TRBD2

CDR3aa: CACPGTGRYTGELFF
CDR3nt: TGTGCCTGTCCAGGGACAGGACGGTACACCGGGGAGCTGTTTTTT
j_gene: TRBJ2-2
abundance: NA
v_gene: TRBV30
d_gene: TRBD1

CDR3aa: CSVGRPGVYEQYF
CDR3nt: TGCAGCGTGGGCCGTCCAGGGGTTTACGAGCAGTACTTC
j_gene: TRBJ2-7
abundance: NA
v_gene: TRBV29-1
d_gene: NA

CDR3aa: CASSLSAGSSYNEQFF
CDR3nt: TGCGCCAGCAGCTTGTCGGCGGGTAGCTCCTACAATGAGCAGTTCTTC
j_gene: TRBJ2-1
abundance: NA
v_gene: TRBV5-1
d_gene: NA

CDR3aa: CASSLSGGEPNEQFF
CDR3nt: TGCGCCAGCAGCTTGTCAGGGGGCGAACCCAATGAGCAGTTCTTC
j_gene: TRBJ2-1
abundance: NA
v_gene: TRBV5-1
d_gene: TRBD1

CDR3aa: CASSPRQAINEQFF
CDR3nt: TGTGCCAGTAGCCCAAGACAGGCCATCAATGAGCAGTTCTTC
j_gene: TRBJ2-1
abundance: NA
v_gene: TRBV19
d_gene: NA

CDR3aa: CASSVPGQGHNEQFF
CDR3nt: TGTGCCAGCAGCGTGCCGGGACAGGGTCACAATGAGCAGTTCTTC
j_gene: TRBJ2-1
abundance: NA
v_gene: TRBV7-2
d_gene: TRBD1

CDR3aa: CAISASLATNTGELFF
CDR3nt: TGTGCCATCAGTGCGTCATTAGCGACCAACACCGGGGAGCTGTTTTTT
j_gene: TRBJ2-2
abundance: NA
v_gene: TRBV10-3
d_gene: NA

CDR3aa: CALAGTGKNEQYF
CDR3nt: TGTGCCTTGGCCGGGACAGGTAAGAACGAGCAGTACTTC
j_gene: TRBJ2-7
abundance: NA
v_gene: TRBV10-3
d_gene: TRBD1

CDR3aa: CASRPPRLKETQYF
CDR3nt: TGTGCCAGCAGACCCCCCAGGCTCAAAGAGACCCAGTACTTC
j_gene: TRBJ2-5
abundance: NA
v_gene: TRBV28
d_gene: NA

CDR3aa: CASSLRGRRGVCEQYF
CDR3nt: TGTGCCAGCAGTTTGCGCGGGCGCAGGGGGGTCTGCGAGCAGTACTTC
j_gene: TRBJ2-7
abundance: NA
v_gene: TRBV27
d_gene: NA

CDR3aa: CASSPTGTSLTGELFF
CDR3nt: TGTGCCAGCAGCCCCACCGGGACTAGCCTTACCGGGGAGCTGTTTTTT
j_gene: TRBJ2-2
abundance: NA
v_gene: TRBV7-2
d_gene: TRBD2

CDR3aa: CASSPPESRTGSGYTF
CDR3nt: TGTGCCAGCTCACCACCGGAGAGCAGGACAGGTAGTGGCTACACCTTC
j_gene: TRBJ1-2
abundance: NA
v_gene: TRBV18
d_gene: TRBD1

CDR3aa: CASSVVEGFEAFF
CDR3nt: TGTGCCAGCAGCGTAGTAGAGGGTTTTGAAGCTTTCTTT
j_gene: TRBJ1-1
abundance: NA
v_gene: TRBV9
d_gene: NA

CDR3aa: CASSSSAGTDTQYF
CDR3nt: TGTGCCAGCAGCTCCTCTGCGGGCACAGATACGCAGTATTTT
j_gene: TRBJ2-3
abundance: NA
v_gene: TRBV7-2
d_gene: NA

CDR3aa: CASSGLTGVNEQFF
CDR3nt: TGTGCCAGCAGTGGGCTAACAGGGGTGAATGAGCAGTTCTTC
j_gene: TRBJ2-1
abundance: once
v_gene: TRBV6-1
d_gene: TRBD1

CDR3aa: CACATTNTYNEQFF
CDR3nt: TGTGCCTGTGCGACGACTAACACCTACAATGAGCAGTTCTTC
j_gene: TRBJ2-1
abundance: NA
v_gene: TRBV30
d_gene: NA

CDR3aa: CASSPLYRETQYF
CDR3nt: TGTGCCAGCAGCCCCCTTTACCGGGAGACCCAGTACTTC
j_gene: TRBJ2-5
abundance: few
v_gene: TRBV9
d_gene: NA

CDR3aa: CASSLQGEMNTEAFF
CDR3nt: TGTGCCAGCAGCTTACAGGGGGAGATGAACACTGAAGCTTTCTTT
j_gene: TRBJ1-1
abundance: NA
v_gene: TRBV11-1
d_gene: TRBD1

CDR3aa: CASSETGMTNEKLFF
CDR3nt: TGTGCCAGCAGTGAGACAGGGATGACTAATGAAAAACTGTTTTTT
j_gene: TRBJ1-4
abundance: NA
v_gene: TRBV28
d_gene: TRBD1

CDR3aa: CARSPFPDERYGYTF
CDR3nt: TGTGCCAGAAGCCCATTCCCAGATGAGAGGTATGGCTACACCTTC
j_gene: TRBJ1-2
abundance: NA
v_gene: TRBV7-5
d_gene: NA

CDR3aa: CAWGTGAQDTQYF
CDR3nt: TGTGCCTGGGGGACAGGGGCGCAAGATACGCAGTATTTT
j_gene: TRBJ2-3
abundance: NA
v_gene: TRBV30
d_gene: TRBD1

CDR3aa: CASSSGRDNEQFF
CDR3nt: TGTGCCAGCAGCTCCGGCAGGGACAATGAGCAGTTCTTC
j_gene: TRBJ2-1
abundance: NA
v_gene: TRBV7-8
d_gene: NA